This T cell receptor beta chain was sequenced during a study of CD4+ T cells in melanoma. Overall study results and limits: CD8+ T cell, macrophage and B cell function reportedly correlated with neoantigen-specific CD4+ T cells. Reportedly, melanoma neoantigen-specific CD4+ T cells showed varied differentiation states.

Some clones are missing from TCRdb's copy, which holds only in-frame ones; the method was immunoSEQ multiplex PCR. The sample includes 9,400 or so clones, more than 60% seen only once; the top ten take around 24%. As regards this clone: The antigen is undetermined.

Germline lookup yields CDR1 PRHDT and CDR2 FYEKMQ (reference sequence). V was clipped by 3 bases and J by 9 bases, with 15 bases between them. This CDR3 has 14 amino acids. This chain connects TRBV13 to TRBJ2-1, with a possible D match to TRBD2 (6 bases). The sequenced sample was cells from a culture (not recorded whether cultured in vitro). This sequence originates from a human donor with melanoma. Here the CDR3 reads CASSFNRGFSEQFF. CDR3 nucleotides: TGTGCCAGCAGCTTCAATCGGGGGTTCAGTGAGCAGTTCTTC.